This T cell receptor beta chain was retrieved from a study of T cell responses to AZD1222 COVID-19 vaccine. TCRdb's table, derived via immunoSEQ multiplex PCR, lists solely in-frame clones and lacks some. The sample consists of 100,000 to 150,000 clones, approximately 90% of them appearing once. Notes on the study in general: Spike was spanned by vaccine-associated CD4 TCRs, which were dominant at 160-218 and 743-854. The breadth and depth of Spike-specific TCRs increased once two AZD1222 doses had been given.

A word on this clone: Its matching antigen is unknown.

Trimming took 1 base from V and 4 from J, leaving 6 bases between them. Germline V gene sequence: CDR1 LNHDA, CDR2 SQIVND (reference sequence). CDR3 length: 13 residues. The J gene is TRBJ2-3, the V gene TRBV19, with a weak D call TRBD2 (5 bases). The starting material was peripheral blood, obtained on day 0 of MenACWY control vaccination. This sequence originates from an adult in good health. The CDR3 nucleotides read TGTGCCAGTAGTATAGCAGCGGCAGATACGCAGTATTTT. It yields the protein CASSIAAADTQYF.